Below, 22 T cell receptor beta chains from the same sample are listed, as sequenced in a study of blood T cell repertoires in COVID-19. Here immunoSEQ multiplex PCR was the method, and the copy in TCRdb shows in-frame clones only, minus some. The sample shows roughly 200,000 clones, 87% of them seen only once. The sample consisted of PBMCs or T cells enriched from blood (not recorded which). The receptors derive from a woman aged 30 to 39 who had recovered from COVID-19.

The J gene is TRBJ1-2, the V gene TRBV3-1 (or the pseudogene TRBV3-2); D is perhaps TRBD1 (5 bases). V was cut by 1 base and J by 7 bases, with 13 bases left in between. This CDR3 comprises 14 residues. Germline CDR1 reads LGHDT; CDR2 reads YNNKEL (reference sequence). CDR3: CASSQGGRSSGYTF. The CDR3 nucleotides read TGTGCCAGCAGCCAAGGGGGCCGATCTAGTGGCTACACCTTC.

V usage is TRBV6-5 and J usage is TRBJ1-1; D not resolved. The CDR3 spans 13 residues. The germline V and J ends were trimmed by 8 bases and 0 bases, with 10 bases remaining between them. Germline loops: CDR1 MNHEY, CDR2 SVGAGI. As DNA, the CDR3 is TGTGCCAGCCGCCGCGGGGTGAACACTGAAGCTTTCTTT. Protein sequence: CASRRGVNTEAFF.

J is TRBJ2-5 and V is TRBV5-8, with 8 positions matching TRBD1. The CDR3 spans 16 residues. V shed 0 bases, J shed 5 bases, and the junction held 9 bases outside the gene matches. In germline, CDR1 is SGHTS, CDR2 YDEGEE. CDR3 sequence (DNA): TGTGCCAGCAGCTTGGGGACAGGGAATTTCGGGGAGACCCAGTACTTC. Its translation: CASSLGTGNFGETQYF.

This clone came up once. The chain is built from TRBV21-1 and TRBJ2-7; the table assigns TRBD2, which was not confirmed against the DNA. TRBV21-1 is designated a pseudogene. This CDR3 contains 18 residues. The DNA for the CDR3 is TGTGCCAGCAGCAGAGACTTCTTCGGCGGCATTAGCTCCTACGAGCAGTACTTC. Protein sequence: CASSRDFFGGISSYEQYF.

The rearrangement uses TRBV30 and TRBJ1-6; D is perhaps TRBD1 (6 bases). The V and J ends lost 2 bases and 9 bases respectively, with 14 bases between them. Germline CDR1 and CDR2: GTSNPN and SVGIG (reference sequence). The CDR3 is 14 residues long. CDR3 protein: CAWSWTVKGSPLHF. CDR3 coding DNA: TGTGCCTGGAGTTGGACAGTGAAGGGTTCACCCCTCCACTTT. Supplemented by reference TRBV30 and TRBJ1-6, the full variable domain reads SQTIHQWPATLVQPVGSPLSLECTVEGTSNPNLYWYRQAAGRGLQLLFYSVGIGQISSEVPQNLSASRPQDRQFILSSKKLLLSDSGFYLCAWSWTVKGSPLHFGNGTRLTVT.

This clone was detected once. The chain employs TRBV19 and TRBJ2-2; TRBD2 matches at 12 bases. Per the germline V gene, CDR1 is LNHDA and CDR2 is SQIVND (reference sequence). V shed 4 bases and J 4 bases; nucleotides not matched to a gene: 16. The CDR3 contains 20 residues. The CDR3 region is CASSRLLRTSGIPSTGELFF. DNA of the CDR3: TGTGCCAGTAGTAGATTACTAAGGACTAGCGGGATACCCTCCACCGGGGAGCTGTTTTTT.

J is TRBJ1-2 and V is TRBV19, with 9 bases aligning to TRBD1. CDR1 is LNHDA, CDR2 SQIVND, per germline (reference sequence). This CDR3 has 12 residues. V lost 6 bases, J lost 6 bases, and 2 bases stayed unmatched. CDR3 nucleotides: TGTGCCAGTAGGGGGACAGGGCATGGCTACACCTTC. Its translation: CASRGTGHGYTF.

The chain uses TRBV30 and TRBJ1-5; maybe TRBD1 (5 bases). Per the germline V gene, CDR1 is GTSNPN and CDR2 is SVGIG (reference sequence). This CDR3 has 13 amino acids. The ends were cut back, 4 bases at V and 3 bases at J, with 10 bases in the middle. For the CDR3, the DNA is TGTGCCTGGAACATACAGGACAATCAGCCCCAGCATTTT. Encoded protein: CAWNIQDNQPQHF.

In this sample, this clone turned up once. This chain links TRBV19 with TRBJ2-1; D is possibly TRBD1 (6 bases). Between the trimmed V and J ends, which lost 3 bases and 2 bases, there was a span of 14 bases. The germline V gene encodes CDR1 LNHDA and CDR2 SQIVND (reference sequence). This CDR3 is built from 16 residues. The CDR3, as DNA: TGTGCCAGTAGTATTAGTTACAGGGAGACCTACAATGAGCAGTTCTTC. Translation gives CASSISYRETYNEQFF.

The chain is built from TRBV6-5 and TRBJ2-7, with 8 bases lining up with TRBD1. The germline V gene has CDR1 MNHEY and CDR2 SVGAGI. The CDR3 is 14 residues long. Trimming at V came to 8 bases and at J to 2 bases, leaving 8 bases not matched to a gene. The CDR3 here is CASYSDRAAYEQYF. The CDR3 DNA is TGTGCCAGCTATTCGGACAGGGCCGCCTACGAGCAGTACTTC.

The V call is TRBV3-1 (or the pseudogene TRBV3-2), the J call TRBJ2-5, with TRBD2 matching 10 bases. Germline CDR1 and CDR2: LGHDT and YNNKEL (reference sequence). Unmatched junction bases numbered 7, after V lost 0 bases and J lost 3 bases. The CDR3 has 17 amino acids. The CDR3 loop reads CASSQDHLAGVEETQYF. The CDR3 nucleotides are TGTGCCAGCAGCCAAGATCATCTAGCGGGAGTGGAAGAGACCCAGTACTTC.

This clone was counted a single time. The rearrangement links TRBV7-2 to TRBJ1-4; D call uncertain. Germline values: CDR1 SGHTA, CDR2 FQGNSA. This CDR3 contains 13 residues. CDR3 protein: CAAQGSGREKLFF. Here the CDR3 DNA reads TGTGCAGCTCAAGGATCGGGTCGGGAAAAACTGTTTTTT.

The sample holds a few counts of this clone. The rearrangement joins TRBV6-2 or TRBV6-3 to TRBJ2-4; D is unclear. CDR3 length: 15 residues. Trimming removed 2 bases from V and 3 bases from J, with 11 bases in between. The germline V gene has CDR1 MNHEY and CDR2 SVGEGT. The CDR3 DNA follows: TGTGCCAGCAGTTACGGCGTTGAGGACAAAAACATTCAGTACTTC. Protein product: CASSYGVEDKNIQYF.

The gene calls are TRBV11-3 and TRBJ2-1; D may be TRBD2 (5 bases). This CDR3 contains 15 residues. Deletions cut 6 bases from V and 3 bases from J, with 15 bases between. Germline V lookup: CDR1 SGHNT, CDR2 YENEEA. Here the CDR3 DNA reads TGTGCCAGCAGTTCAGGACTGAGCCTCTACAATGAGCAGTTCTTC. It codes for CASSSGLSLYNEQFF.

The sample holds one count of this clone. J is TRBJ1-1 and V is TRBV2; 8 bases agree with TRBD1. This CDR3 region has 17 residues. Unmatched junction bases numbered 12, after V lost 4 bases and J lost 2 bases. The germline gives CDR1 SNHLY, CDR2 FYNNEI. CDR3: CASSGPGGGPINTEAFF. CDR3 nucleotides: TGTGCCAGCAGTGGACCAGGGGGCGGACCTATCAACACTGAAGCTTTCTTT.

In this sample, this clone turned up a few times. The chain joins TRBV3-1 (or the pseudogene TRBV3-2) to TRBJ2-1, with D possibly being TRBD2 (6 bases). Trimming removed 0 bases at V and 13 bases at J, with 16 bases between. The CDR3 length is 14 residues. Germline CDR1 is LGHDT and CDR2 is YNNKEL (reference sequence). CDR3 sequence reads: CASSQDGGRREQFF. CDR3 bases: TGTGCCAGCAGCCAAGATGGCGGTCGGCGGGAACAGTTCTTC.

The chain recombines TRBV19 with TRBJ2-7; 9 positions match TRBD2. J was trimmed by 1 base and V by 5 bases; bases with no gene match: 12. Germline V gives CDR1 LNHDA, CDR2 SQIVND (reference sequence). This CDR3 spans 17 amino acids. The CDR3 here is CASSPWGSGSSSYEQYF. The CDR3 DNA reads TGTGCCAGTAGTCCCTGGGGTAGCGGGAGTTCGTCCTACGAGCAGTACTTC.

The chain couples TRBV7-2 to TRBJ2-5, with 8 positions matching TRBD2. CDR1 SGHTA and CDR2 FQGNSA come from the germline V gene. V lost 5 bases, J lost 3 bases, and 8 bases stayed unmatched. This CDR3 is 15 amino acids long. The CDR3 region has the DNA TGTGCCAGCAGCCCTAACGGACTAGCAGAAGAGACCCAGTACTTC. Protein product: CASSPNGLAEETQYF. The variable domain in full, with the rest retrieved from reference TRBV7-2 and TRBJ2-5, is GAGVSQSPSNKVTEKGKDVELRCDPISGHTALYWYRQSLGQGLEFLIYFQGNSAPDKSGLPSDRFSAERTGGSVSTLTIQRTQQEDSAVYLCASSPNGLAEETQYFGPGTRLLVL.

The chain joins TRBV7-6 to TRBJ1-5; TRBD1 matches 8 bases. V lost 1 base to trimming and J lost 0 bases; unmatched junction nucleotides: 5. Germline CDR1 is SGHVS and CDR2 is FNYEAQ. This CDR3 region has 17 residues. CDR3 sequence reads: CASSLGPGGYSNQPQHF. The CDR3 DNA reads as TGTGCCAGCAGCTTAGGTCCAGGGGGCTATAGCAATCAGCCCCAGCATTTT.

The J gene is TRBJ1-4, the V gene TRBV9; D gene ambiguous. Germline V gene data show CDR1 as SGDLS and CDR2 as YYNGEE. The CDR3 consists of 14 residues. Trimming took off 4 bases at V and 4 bases at J, with 11 bases between the two ends. CDR3 DNA: TGTGCCAGCAGCCCATTGCGGGATAATGAAAAACTGTTTTTT. Encoded protein: CASSPLRDNEKLFF.

The rearrangement joins TRBV9 to TRBJ1-2, with 7 nucleotides matching TRBD1. The V gene's germline CDR1 is SGDLS and CDR2 YYNGEE. The CDR3 is 13 amino acids. J was trimmed by 2 bases and V by 3 bases; bases with no gene match: 1. The CDR3 region has the DNA TGTGCCAGCAGCGCACAGGGGAACTATGGCTACACCTTC. This encodes CASSAQGNYGYTF.

The V call is TRBV6-2 or TRBV6-3, the J call TRBJ1-1, with D unresolved. The germline V gene has CDR1 MNHEY and CDR2 SVGEGT. Trimming took off 4 bases at V and 10 bases at J, with 10 bases between the two ends. The CDR3 covers 11 residues. The CDR3 is CASSFQSGAFF. DNA of the CDR3: TGTGCCAGCAGTTTCCAGTCGGGAGCTTTCTTT.